These 8 T cell receptor beta chains share one sample of origin, sequenced in a study of human T cells and chemical hapten exposure. Time point given: pre-sensitization, week 0. Regarding treatment: therapeutic diphenylcyclopropenone sensitization with weekly scalp DPC. TCRdb analysed the RACE reads with MiXCR anew, one entry per CDR3 protein. The table lists approximately 400,000 distinct CDR3 sequences, 5.1% of them singletons. Source: whole blood, taken in connection with sensitization to the hapten diphenylcyclopropenone (DPC). These receptor sequences come from a woman between 50 and 59 years old with alopecia areata. Some clones in this sample may be carry-over from other donors' samples.

This clonotype was seen repeatedly, ten times or more. CDR3 amino acids: CASSLGPFSYEQYF. The DNA of the CDR3 is TGTGCCAGCAGCTTGGGGCCGTTCTCCTACGAGCAGTACTTC. The chain is built from TRBV5-5 and TRBJ2-7; D remains unclear. Germline V gene sequence: CDR1 SGHKS, CDR2 YYEKEE (reference sequence). CDR3 length: 14 residues. V shed 0 bases and J shed 0 bases, with 7 bases lying between them.

The chain has TRBV7-2 and TRBJ1-1; tentative D call: TRBD1 (5 bases). The V end lost 5 bases, the J end lost 5 bases, and 15 bases lay between the germline ends. Germline CDR1 is SGHTA and CDR2 is FQGNSA. The CDR3 totals 14 residues. CDR3 loop: CASSLSRVRTEAFF. Written as DNA, the CDR3 is TGTGCCAGCAGCCTTAGCAGGGTACGAACTGAAGCTTTCTTT. Combining the CDR3 with reference TRBV7-2 and TRBJ1-1 gives the whole variable domain GAGVSQSPSNKVTEKGKDVELRCDPISGHTALYWYRQSLGQGLEFLIYFQGNSAPDKSGLPSDRFSAERTGGSVSTLTIQRTQQEDSAVYLCASSLSRVRTEAFFGQGTRLTVV.

The gene calls are TRBV4-2 and TRBJ2-3, with D possibly being TRBD1 or TRBD2 (5 bases each). CDR1 and CDR2 (germline): LGHNA, YNFKEQ. V lost 2 bases, J lost 4 bases, and 19 bases lay in between. The length of the CDR3 is 17 residues. The CDR3, as DNA: TGTGCCAGCAGCCAAATAGGGTTAATCGGGGCGGCAGATACGCAGTATTTT. Its translation is CASSQIGLIGAADTQYF.

The rearrangement joins TRBV4-3 to TRBJ2-1, with no clear D. V lost 1 base and J lost 7, with 11 bases in between. The CDR3 is 14 amino acids. Germline assignment: CDR1 LGHNA and CDR2 YSLEER. CDR3 nucleotide sequence: TGCGCCAGCAGCCAAGTGCTTCAAGGGAATGAGCAGTTCTTC. This encodes CASSQVLQGNEQFF.

This clonotype came up a few times. The genes are TRBV7-9 and TRBJ2-3, with 7 bases that match TRBD1. CDR3 length equals 15 residues. CDR1 and CDR2 from the germline V gene are SEHNR and FQNEAQ (reference sequence). The V and J ends lost 5 bases and 2 bases, in that order; junction bases with no gene match: 7. The CDR3 DNA reads as TGTGCCAGCAGCCCGAGGACAGGATTCACAGATACGCAGTATTTT. Its protein is CASSPRTGFTDTQYF.

The chain joins TRBV5-6 to TRBJ2-3, with 10 bases lining up with TRBD1. Losses at the gene ends were 4 bases for V and 3 bases for J; bases not matched to a gene: 5. This CDR3 region has 15 residues. Per the germline V gene, CDR1 is SGHDT and CDR2 is YYEEEE. The CDR3 protein is CASSKRQGATDTQYF. CDR3 nucleotides: TGTGCCAGCAGCAAGAGACAGGGGGCAACAGATACGCAGTATTTT.

The chain links TRBV15 to TRBJ1-2, with TRBD1 matching 8 bases. Per germline, CDR1 LNHNV and CDR2 YYDKDF (reference sequence). V trimming: 0 bases; J trimming: 2 bases; junction bases outside the gene matches: 5. This CDR3 has 16 residues. The CDR3 loop is CATSREGQGRNYGYTF. As DNA, the CDR3 is TGTGCCACCAGCAGAGAAGGACAGGGACGGAACTATGGCTACACCTTC.

V gene TRBV20-1 combines with J gene TRBJ1-1; 7 nucleotides match TRBD1. Germline loops: CDR1 DFQATT, CDR2 SNEGSKA (reference sequence). Trimming cost V 0 bases and J 3 bases; bases outside gene matches: 1. This CDR3 has 13 amino acids. CDR3 sequence reads: CSARDGQDTEAFF. CDR3 in DNA: TGCAGTGCTAGAGATGGACAGGACACTGAAGCTTTCTTT.